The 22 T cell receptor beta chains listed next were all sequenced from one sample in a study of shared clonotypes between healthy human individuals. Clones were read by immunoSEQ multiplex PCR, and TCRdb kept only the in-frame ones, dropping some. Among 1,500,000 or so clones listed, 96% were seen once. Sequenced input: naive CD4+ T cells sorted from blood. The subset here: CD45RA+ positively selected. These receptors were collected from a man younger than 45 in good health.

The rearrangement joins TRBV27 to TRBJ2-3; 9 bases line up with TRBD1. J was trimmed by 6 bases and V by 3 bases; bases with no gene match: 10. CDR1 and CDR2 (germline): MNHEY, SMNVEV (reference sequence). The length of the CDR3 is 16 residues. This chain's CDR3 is CASSFRYRDRDDTQYF. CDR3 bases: TGTGCCAGCAGTTTCCGGTACCGGGACAGGGACGATACGCAGTATTTT.

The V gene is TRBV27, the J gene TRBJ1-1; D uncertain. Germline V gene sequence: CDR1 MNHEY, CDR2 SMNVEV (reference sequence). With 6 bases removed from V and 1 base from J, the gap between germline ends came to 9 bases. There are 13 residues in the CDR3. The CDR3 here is CASRRPPNTEAFF. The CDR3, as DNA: TGTGCCAGCAGGCGTCCACCGAACACTGAAGCTTTCTTT.

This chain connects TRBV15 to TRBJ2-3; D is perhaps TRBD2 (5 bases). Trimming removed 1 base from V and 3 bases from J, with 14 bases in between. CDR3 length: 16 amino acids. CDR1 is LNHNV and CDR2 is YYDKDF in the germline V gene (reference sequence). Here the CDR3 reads CATSRARTSPTDTQYF. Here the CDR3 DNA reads TGTGCCACCAGCAGAGCGAGGACTTCCCCTACAGATACGCAGTATTTT.

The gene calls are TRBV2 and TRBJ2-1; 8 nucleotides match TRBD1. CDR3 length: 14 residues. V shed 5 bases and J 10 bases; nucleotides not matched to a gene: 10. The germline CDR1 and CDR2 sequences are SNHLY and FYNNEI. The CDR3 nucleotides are TGTGCCAGCAGTCCCCTGACAGGGGCTGGCGAGCAGTTCTTC. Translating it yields CASSPLTGAGEQFF. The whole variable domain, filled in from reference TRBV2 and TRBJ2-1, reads EPEVTQTPSHQVTQMGQEVILRCVPISNHLYFYWYRQILGQKVEFLVSFYNNEISEKSEIFDDQFSVERPDGSNFTLKIRSTKLEDSAMYFCASSPLTGAGEQFFGPGTRLTVL.

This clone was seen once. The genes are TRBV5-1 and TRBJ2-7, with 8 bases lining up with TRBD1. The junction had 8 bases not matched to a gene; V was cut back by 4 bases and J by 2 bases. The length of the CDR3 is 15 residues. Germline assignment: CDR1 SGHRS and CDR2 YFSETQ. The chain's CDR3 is CASSGDRGPPYEQYF. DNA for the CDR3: TGCGCCAGCAGCGGAGACAGGGGACCCCCCTACGAGCAGTACTTC.

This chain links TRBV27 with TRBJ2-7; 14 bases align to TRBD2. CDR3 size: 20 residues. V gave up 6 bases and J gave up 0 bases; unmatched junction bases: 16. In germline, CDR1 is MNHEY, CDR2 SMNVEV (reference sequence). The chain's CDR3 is CASRRTSGRPSGKNSYEQYF. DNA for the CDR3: TGTGCCAGCAGGCGGACTAGCGGGAGGCCGTCCGGGAAAAACTCCTACGAGCAGTACTTC.

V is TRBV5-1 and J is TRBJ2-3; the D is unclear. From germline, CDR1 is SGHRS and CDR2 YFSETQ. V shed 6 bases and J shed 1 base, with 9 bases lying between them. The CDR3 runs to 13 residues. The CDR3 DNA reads TGCGCCAGCACCATTGAGGGCACAGATACGCAGTATTTT. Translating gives CASTIEGTDTQYF.

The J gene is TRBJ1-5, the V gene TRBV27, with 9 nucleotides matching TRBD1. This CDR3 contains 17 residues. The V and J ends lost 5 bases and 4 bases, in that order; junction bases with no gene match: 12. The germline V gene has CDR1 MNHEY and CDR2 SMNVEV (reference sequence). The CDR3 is CASSPYGGDRANQPQHF. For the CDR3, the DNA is TGTGCCAGCAGTCCCTACGGGGGGGACAGGGCGAATCAGCCCCAGCATTTT.

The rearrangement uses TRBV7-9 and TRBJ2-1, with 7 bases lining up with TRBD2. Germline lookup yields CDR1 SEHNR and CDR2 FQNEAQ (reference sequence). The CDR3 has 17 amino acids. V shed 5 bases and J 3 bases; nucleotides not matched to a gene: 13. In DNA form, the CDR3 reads TGTGCCAGCAGCACCCGCACCGGGGGGATGGGCTACAATGAGCAGTTCTTC. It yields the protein CASSTRTGGMGYNEQFF. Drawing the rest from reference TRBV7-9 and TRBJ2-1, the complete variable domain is DTGVSQNPRHKITKRGQNVTFRCDPISEHNRLYWYRQTLGQGPEFLTYFQNEAQLEKSRLLSDRFSAERPKGSFSTLEIQRTEQGDSAMYLCASSTRTGGMGYNEQFFGPGTRLTVL.

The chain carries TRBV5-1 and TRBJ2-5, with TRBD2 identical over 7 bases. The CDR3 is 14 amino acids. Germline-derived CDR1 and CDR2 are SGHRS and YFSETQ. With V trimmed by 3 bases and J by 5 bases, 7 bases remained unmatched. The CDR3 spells CASSSGREVETQYF. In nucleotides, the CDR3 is TGCGCCAGCAGCTCCGGACGGGAGGTGGAGACCCAGTACTTC.

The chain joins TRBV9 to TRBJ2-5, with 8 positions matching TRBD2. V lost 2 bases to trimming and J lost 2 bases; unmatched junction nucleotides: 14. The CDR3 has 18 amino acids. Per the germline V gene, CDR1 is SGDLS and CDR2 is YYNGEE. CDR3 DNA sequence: TGTGCCAGCAGCGTCGGGACTAGTCCTTTCCAGAATCAAGAGACCCAGTACTTC. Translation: CASSVGTSPFQNQETQYF. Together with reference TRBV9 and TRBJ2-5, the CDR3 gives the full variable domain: DSGVTQTPKHLITATGQRVTLRCSPRSGDLSVYWYQQSLDQGLQFLIQYYNGEERAKGNILERFSAQQFPDLHSELNLSSLELGDSALYFCASSVGTSPFQNQETQYFGPGTRLLVL.

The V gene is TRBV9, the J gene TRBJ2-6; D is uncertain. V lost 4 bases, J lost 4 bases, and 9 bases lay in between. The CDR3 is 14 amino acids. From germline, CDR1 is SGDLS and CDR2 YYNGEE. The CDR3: CASSRESGANVLTF. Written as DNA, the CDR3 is TGTGCCAGCAGCAGGGAATCGGGGGCCAACGTCCTGACTTTC.

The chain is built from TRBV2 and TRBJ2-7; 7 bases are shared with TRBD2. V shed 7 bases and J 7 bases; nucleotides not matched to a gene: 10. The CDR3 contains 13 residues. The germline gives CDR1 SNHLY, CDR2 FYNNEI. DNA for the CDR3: TGTGCCAGCACACGGGACTACCCGCCGGAGCAGTACTTC. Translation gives CASTRDYPPEQYF.

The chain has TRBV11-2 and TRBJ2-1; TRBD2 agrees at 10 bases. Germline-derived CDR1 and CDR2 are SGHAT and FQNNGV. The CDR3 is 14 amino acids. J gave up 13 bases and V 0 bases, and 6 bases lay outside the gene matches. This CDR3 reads CASSLDGTSAVQFF. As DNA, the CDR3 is TGTGCCAGCAGCTTAGACGGGACTAGCGCCGTACAGTTCTTC.

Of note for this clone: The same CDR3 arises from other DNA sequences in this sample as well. CDR3 coding DNA: TGCGCCAGCAGCTCAGGGGGCTTAGAGACCCAGTACTTC. Amino acids: CASSSGGLETQYF. The chain joins TRBV5-1 to TRBJ2-5; TRBD1 agrees at 8 bases. This CDR3 has 13 residues. The V and J ends lost 3 bases and 4 bases, in that order; junction bases with no gene match: 2. Germline V CDR1 and CDR2: SGHRS, YFSETQ. Based on the CDR3 plus reference TRBV5-1 and TRBJ2-5, the full variable domain is KAGVTQTPRYLIKTRGQQVTLSCSPISGHRSVSWYQQTPGQGLQFLFEYFSETQRNKGNFPGRFSGRQFSNSRSEMNVSTLELGDSALYLCASSSGGLETQYFGPGTRLLVL.

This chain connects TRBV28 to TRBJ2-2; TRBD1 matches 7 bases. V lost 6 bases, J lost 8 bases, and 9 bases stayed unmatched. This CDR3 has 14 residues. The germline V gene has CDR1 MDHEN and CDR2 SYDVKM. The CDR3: CASSRDRDQGELFF. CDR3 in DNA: TGTGCCAGCAGCCGAGACAGGGATCAAGGGGAGCTGTTTTTT.

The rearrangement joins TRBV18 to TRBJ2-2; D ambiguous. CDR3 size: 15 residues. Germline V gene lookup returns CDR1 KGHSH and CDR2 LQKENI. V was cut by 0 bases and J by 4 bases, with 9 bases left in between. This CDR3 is CASSPPASFTGELFF. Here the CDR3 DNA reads TGTGCCAGCTCACCACCGGCCTCGTTCACCGGGGAGCTGTTTTTT.

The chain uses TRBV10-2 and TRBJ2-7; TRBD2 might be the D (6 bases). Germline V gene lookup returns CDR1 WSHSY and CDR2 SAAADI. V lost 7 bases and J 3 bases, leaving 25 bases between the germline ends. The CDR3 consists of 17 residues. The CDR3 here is CASTSRGMKGPYYEQYF. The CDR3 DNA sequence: TGCGCCAGCACCAGCCGGGGGATGAAGGGGCCTTACTACGAGCAGTACTTC.

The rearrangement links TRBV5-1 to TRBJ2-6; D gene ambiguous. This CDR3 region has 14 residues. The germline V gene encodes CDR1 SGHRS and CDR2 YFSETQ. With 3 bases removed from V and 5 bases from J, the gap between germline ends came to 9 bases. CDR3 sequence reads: CASSWAQRANVLTF. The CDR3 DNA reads TGCGCCAGCAGCTGGGCCCAGAGGGCCAACGTCCTGACTTTC.

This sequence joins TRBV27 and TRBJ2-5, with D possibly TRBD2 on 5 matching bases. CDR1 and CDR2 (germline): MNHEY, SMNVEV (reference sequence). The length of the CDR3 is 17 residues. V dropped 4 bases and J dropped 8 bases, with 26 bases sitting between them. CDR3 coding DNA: TGTGCCAGCAGTTCCTTACTCCTAGCCGGGAACATTAAAACCCAGTACTTC. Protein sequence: CASSSLLLAGNIKTQYF.

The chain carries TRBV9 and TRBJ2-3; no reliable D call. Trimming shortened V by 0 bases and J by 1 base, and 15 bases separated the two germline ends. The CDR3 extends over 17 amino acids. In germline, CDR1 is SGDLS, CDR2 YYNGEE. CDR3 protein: CASSVGVGGGGTDTQYF. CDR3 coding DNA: TGTGCCAGCAGCGTAGGCGTGGGTGGTGGGGGCACAGATACGCAGTATTTT.

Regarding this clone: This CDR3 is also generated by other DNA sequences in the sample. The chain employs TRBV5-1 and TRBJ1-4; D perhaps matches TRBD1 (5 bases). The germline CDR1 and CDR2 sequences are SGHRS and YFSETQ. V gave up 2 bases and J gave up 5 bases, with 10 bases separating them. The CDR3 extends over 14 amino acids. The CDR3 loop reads CASSLRQLNEKLFF. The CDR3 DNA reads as TGCGCCAGCAGCTTAAGACAGCTAAATGAAAAACTGTTTTTT.